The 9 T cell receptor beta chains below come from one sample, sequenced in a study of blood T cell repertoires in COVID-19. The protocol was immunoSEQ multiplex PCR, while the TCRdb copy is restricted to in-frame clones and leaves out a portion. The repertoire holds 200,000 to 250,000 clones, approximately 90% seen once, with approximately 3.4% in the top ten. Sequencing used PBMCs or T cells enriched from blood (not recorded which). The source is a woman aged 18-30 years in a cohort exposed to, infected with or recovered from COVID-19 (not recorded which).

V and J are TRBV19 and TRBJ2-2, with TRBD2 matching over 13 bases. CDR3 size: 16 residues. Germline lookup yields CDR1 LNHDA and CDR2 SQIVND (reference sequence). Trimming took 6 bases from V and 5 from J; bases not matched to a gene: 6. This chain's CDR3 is CASRRLAGGDTGELFF. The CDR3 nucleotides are TGTGCCAGTAGGAGACTAGCGGGAGGTGATACCGGGGAGCTGTTTTTT.

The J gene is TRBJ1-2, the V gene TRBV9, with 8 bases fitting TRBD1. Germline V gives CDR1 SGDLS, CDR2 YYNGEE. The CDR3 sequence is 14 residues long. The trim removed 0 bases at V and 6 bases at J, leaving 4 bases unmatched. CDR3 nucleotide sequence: TGTGCCAGCAGCGTAGGCAGGGGGCAAGATGGCTACACCTTC. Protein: CASSVGRGQDGYTF.

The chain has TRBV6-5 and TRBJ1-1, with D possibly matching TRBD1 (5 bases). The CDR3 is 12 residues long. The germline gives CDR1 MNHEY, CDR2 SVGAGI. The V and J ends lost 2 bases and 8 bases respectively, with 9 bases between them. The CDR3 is CASSYPGGEAFF. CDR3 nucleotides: TGTGCCAGCAGTTACCCTGGGGGGGAAGCTTTCTTT.

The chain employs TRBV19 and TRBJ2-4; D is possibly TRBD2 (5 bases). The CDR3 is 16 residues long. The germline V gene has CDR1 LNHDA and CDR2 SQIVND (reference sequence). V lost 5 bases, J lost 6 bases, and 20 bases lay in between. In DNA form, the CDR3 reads TGTGCCAGTAGTCAATACAGTACGCTAGCCCCAAACATTCAGTACTTC. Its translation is CASSQYSTLAPNIQYF.

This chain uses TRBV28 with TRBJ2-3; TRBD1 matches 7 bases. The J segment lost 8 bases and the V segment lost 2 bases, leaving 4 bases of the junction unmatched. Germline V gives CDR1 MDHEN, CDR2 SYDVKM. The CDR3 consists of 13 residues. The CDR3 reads CASSLTQGVTQYF. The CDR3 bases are TGTGCCAGCAGTTTAACGCAGGGGGTTACGCAGTATTTT. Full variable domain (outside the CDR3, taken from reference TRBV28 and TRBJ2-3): DVKVTQSSRYLVKRTGEKVFLECVQDMDHENMFWYRQDPGLGLRLIYFSYDVKMKEKGDIPEGYSVSREKKERFSLILESASTNQTSMYLCASSLTQGVTQYFGPGTRLTVL.

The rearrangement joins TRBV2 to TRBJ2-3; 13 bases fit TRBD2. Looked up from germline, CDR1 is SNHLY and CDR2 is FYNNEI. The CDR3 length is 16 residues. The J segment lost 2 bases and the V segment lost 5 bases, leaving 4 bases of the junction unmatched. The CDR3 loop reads CASSPLAGGITDTQYF. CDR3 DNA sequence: TGTGCCAGCAGTCCACTAGCGGGAGGGATCACAGATACGCAGTATTTT.

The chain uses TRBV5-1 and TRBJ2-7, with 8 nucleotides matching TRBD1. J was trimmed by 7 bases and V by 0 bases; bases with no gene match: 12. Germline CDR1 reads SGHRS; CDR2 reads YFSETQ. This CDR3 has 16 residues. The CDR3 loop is CASSLEGGGQGREQYF. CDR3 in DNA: TGCGCCAGCAGCTTGGAGGGGGGCGGACAGGGACGGGAGCAGTACTTC.

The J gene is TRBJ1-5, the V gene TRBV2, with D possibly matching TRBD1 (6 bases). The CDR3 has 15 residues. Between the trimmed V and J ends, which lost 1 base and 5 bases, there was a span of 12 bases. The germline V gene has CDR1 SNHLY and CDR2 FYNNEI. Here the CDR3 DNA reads TGTGCCAGCAGTGAAGACACGGGGGGCCATCAGCCCCAGCATTTT. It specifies CASSEDTGGHQPQHF.

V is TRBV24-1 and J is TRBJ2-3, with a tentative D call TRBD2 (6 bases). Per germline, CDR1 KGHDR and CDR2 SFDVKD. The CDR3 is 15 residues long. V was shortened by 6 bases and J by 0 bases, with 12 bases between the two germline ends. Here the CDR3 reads CATSLAVSSTDTQYF. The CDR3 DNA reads TGTGCCACCAGTTTAGCGGTATCTAGCACAGATACGCAGTATTTT.